These 27 T cell receptor beta chains share one sample of origin, sequenced in a study of blood T cell repertoires in COVID-19. This table comes from immunoSEQ multiplex PCR, and its TCRdb copy is limited to in-frame clones, with some not included. The sample consists of roughly 180,000 clones, about 76% of them appearing once. Specimen: peripheral blood. The receptor set was obtained from a woman aged 50 to 65 with active or convalescent COVID-19.

This chain connects TRBV16 to TRBJ1-3, with D possibly being TRBD1 (5 bases). The germline gives CDR1 KGHSY, CDR2 FQNENV. Trimming removed 0 bases at V and 2 bases at J, with 11 bases between. The CDR3 is 16 amino acids. CDR3 residues: CASSQSGQGPGNTIYF. The CDR3 bases are TGTGCCAGCAGCCAATCGGGGCAGGGTCCTGGAAACACCATATATTTT.

The genes are TRBV7-8 and TRBJ1-2; D not certain. The CDR3 has 14 amino acids. Trimming took off 1 base at V and 5 bases at J, with 11 bases between the two ends. Looked up from germline, CDR1 is SGHVS and CDR2 is FQNEAQ. CDR3 sequence: CASSLDARGYGYTF. CDR3 sequence (DNA): TGTGCCAGCAGCTTAGATGCCCGAGGTTATGGCTACACCTTC.

In its sample, this clone was seen once. J is TRBJ2-3 and V is TRBV25-1; TRBD1 might be the D (5 bases). The V end lost 6 bases, the J end lost 0 bases, and 7 bases lay between the germline ends. This CDR3 has 13 residues. The germline V gene encodes CDR1 MGHDK and CDR2 SYGVNS. CDR3 sequence: CASSRASTDTQYF. The CDR3 bases are TGTGCCAGCAGCAGGGCTAGCACAGATACGCAGTATTTT.

In DNA, the CDR3 is TGTGCCAGCAGCGTAAACGGACATCCCCAAGAGACCCAGTACTTC. It translates to CASSVNGHPQETQYF. The chain is built from TRBV27 and TRBJ2-5; possibly TRBD1 for D (5 bases). The V gene lost 6 bases and the J gene lost 1 base, with 15 bases spanning the gap. The germline V gene has CDR1 MNHEY and CDR2 SMNVEV (reference sequence). The CDR3 is 15 amino acids.

This clone was observed a single time. The chain joins TRBV4-3 to TRBJ2-4, with D tentatively TRBD2 (7 bases). The V gene lost 0 bases and the J gene lost 3 bases, with 12 bases spanning the gap. Germline CDR1 and CDR2: LGHNA and YSLEER. The CDR3 contains 16 residues. The CDR3, as DNA: TGCGCCAGCAGCCAAGATGCGGGGGCGAACAAAAACATTCAGTACTTC. As protein: CASSQDAGANKNIQYF.

The rearrangement uses TRBV2 and TRBJ1-6; D gene unclear. This CDR3 spans 14 amino acids. CDR1 and CDR2 from the germline V gene are SNHLY and FYNNEI. The V and J ends lost 6 bases and 6 bases respectively, with 12 bases between them. The CDR3 is CASRRETVNSPLHF. The CDR3 DNA reads TGTGCCAGCAGGAGGGAAACCGTTAATTCACCCCTCCACTTT.

This chain joins TRBV6-5 and TRBJ2-5, with 7 bases lining up with TRBD2. This CDR3 is 14 amino acids long. V shed 5 bases and J 7 bases; nucleotides not matched to a gene: 10. Germline V gives CDR1 MNHEY, CDR2 SVGAGI. In DNA, the CDR3 is TGTGCCAGCAGTCCCCCGGGGGGTAGAAGGACCCAGTACTTC. Translated: CASSPPGGRRTQYF.

This chain uses TRBV9 with TRBJ2-5, with 8 bases that match TRBD2. There are 16 residues in the CDR3. J lost 5 bases, V lost 4 bases, and 13 bases had no gene match. From germline, CDR1 is SGDLS and CDR2 YYNGEE. The CDR3 spells CASSQISGGPSETQYF. The CDR3 DNA reads as TGTGCCAGCAGCCAAATCAGCGGGGGCCCCTCGGAGACCCAGTACTTC.

The J gene is TRBJ2-1, the V gene TRBV27; TRBD2 agrees at 8 bases. The CDR3 is 15 residues long. The V and J ends lost 1 base and 8 bases, in that order; junction bases with no gene match: 7. Germline V gives CDR1 MNHEY, CDR2 SMNVEV (reference sequence). The CDR3 is CASSLLGTSDDEQFF. CDR3 coding DNA: TGTGCCAGCAGTTTATTGGGGACTAGTGACGATGAGCAGTTCTTC.

The rearrangement links TRBV5-1 to TRBJ2-3; D is unclear. This CDR3 has 14 residues. V was trimmed by 4 bases and J by 1 base, leaving 10 bases between them. Germline V lookup: CDR1 SGHRS, CDR2 YFSETQ. The CDR3 reads CASSGGFGTDTQYF. The CDR3 DNA is TGCGCCAGCAGCGGCGGATTTGGCACAGATACGCAGTATTTT.

This clone came up once. V gene TRBV18 combines with J gene TRBJ2-5; D might be TRBD2 (6 bases). Germline CDR1 reads KGHSH; CDR2 reads LQKENI. CDR3 length equals 13 residues. V was cut by 6 bases and J by 4 bases, with 12 bases left in between. CDR3 amino acids: CASSPGERETQYF. The CDR3 DNA sequence: TGTGCCAGCTCGCCGGGGGAGCGAGAGACCCAGTACTTC.

This clone occurred once. J is TRBJ2-3 and V is TRBV30; 10 bases fit TRBD2. Germline V gives CDR1 GTSNPN, CDR2 SVGIG (reference sequence). J gave up 1 base and V 3 bases, and 7 bases lay outside the gene matches. This CDR3 contains 16 residues. CDR3: CAWRQPTSGGTDTQYF. The CDR3 coding sequence is TGTGCCTGGAGACAACCCACTAGCGGGGGCACAGATACGCAGTATTTT.

The rearrangement joins TRBV19 to TRBJ1-1; 9 positions agree with TRBD1. The CDR3 runs 12 residues. CDR1 LNHDA and CDR2 SQIVND come from the germline V gene (reference sequence). J gave up 10 bases and V 9 bases, and 9 bases lay outside the gene matches. The CDR3 DNA follows: TGTGCCAGCGGACAGGGGACCACTATAGCTTTCTTT. Its translation: CASGQGTTIAFF.

The gene calls are TRBV11-2 and TRBJ2-2, with a weak D call TRBD1 (6 bases). CDR3 length: 12 amino acids. From germline, CDR1 is SGHAT and CDR2 FQNNGV. V shed 6 bases and J shed 6 bases, with 8 bases lying between them. CDR3 residues: CASRRTAGELFF. The DNA for the CDR3 is TGTGCCAGCAGAAGGACAGCCGGGGAGCTGTTTTTT.

This clone occurred a few times. The chain links TRBV2 to TRBJ1-5; 7 nucleotides match TRBD1. Germline assignment: CDR1 SNHLY and CDR2 FYNNEI. The CDR3 contains 13 residues. The V gene end was trimmed by 6 bases and the J gene end by 4 bases; junction bases not matched to a gene: 3. The CDR3 region has the DNA TGTGCCAGCAGGGTGACAGGGAATCAGCCCCAGCATTTT. This translates into CASRVTGNQPQHF.

This chain connects TRBV4-3 to TRBJ1-2; 11 nucleotides agree with TRBD1. Losses at the gene ends were 0 bases for V and 6 bases for J; bases not matched to a gene: 9. This CDR3 spans 17 amino acids. The germline V gene has CDR1 LGHNA and CDR2 YSLEER. CDR3 sequence reads: CASSQDLGTGGVDGYTF. DNA for the CDR3: TGCGCCAGCAGCCAAGACCTGGGGACAGGGGGGGTCGATGGCTACACCTTC.

This chain uses TRBV19 with TRBJ2-5; 9 bases are a match to TRBD2. CDR1 LNHDA and CDR2 SQIVND come from the germline V gene (reference sequence). This CDR3 spans 17 amino acids. The V gene end was trimmed by 2 bases and the J gene end by 0 bases; junction bases not matched to a gene: 7. The DNA of the CDR3 is TGTGCCAGTAGTATAATGAGCGGGGGGCCGCACCAAGAGACCCAGTACTTC. Residues: CASSIMSGGPHQETQYF.

CDR3 region: CASSSRTSGRLEQYF. The DNA of the CDR3 is TGTGCCAGCAGCTCAAGGACTAGCGGGAGGCTCGAGCAGTACTTC. The V call is TRBV7-9, the J call TRBJ2-7, with 14 bases identical to TRBD2. From germline, CDR1 is SEHNR and CDR2 FQNEAQ (reference sequence). Trimming cost V 4 bases and J 6 bases; bases outside gene matches: 5. There are 15 residues in the CDR3.

V and J are TRBV4-3 and TRBJ1-1, with D possibly matching TRBD1 (5 bases). Germline V lookup: CDR1 LGHNA, CDR2 YSLEER. The CDR3 has 15 amino acids. The germline V and J ends were trimmed by 0 bases and 4 bases, with 12 bases remaining between them. CDR3 sequence: CASSQDKGIVTEAFF. The CDR3 DNA reads TGCGCCAGCAGCCAAGATAAGGGGATAGTCACTGAAGCTTTCTTT.

V and J are TRBV20-1 and TRBJ1-2; D is undetermined. The length of the CDR3 is 11 residues. The ends were cut back, 2 bases at V and 4 bases at J, with 5 bases in the middle. Germline CDR1 and CDR2: DFQATT and SNEGSKA (reference sequence). DNA of the CDR3: TGCAGTGCTAGAACAGCCTATGGCTACACCTTC. Translation gives CSARTAYGYTF.

The rearrangement uses TRBV30 and TRBJ1-6; D gene uncertain. Trimming took off 0 bases at V and 8 bases at J, with 11 bases between the two ends. This CDR3 comprises 14 residues. Per the germline V gene, CDR1 is GTSNPN and CDR2 is SVGIG (reference sequence). CDR3 protein: CAWSVGRDDSPLHF. CDR3 nucleotide sequence: TGTGCCTGGAGTGTGGGGAGGGATGATTCACCCCTCCACTTT.

This clone was observed a single time. This rearrangement joins TRBV13 to TRBJ1-2; weak D call: TRBD1 (5 bases). Germline CDR1 reads PRHDT; CDR2 reads FYEKMQ (reference sequence). The V end was cut by 5 bases, the J end by 3 bases, with 13 bases between. The CDR3 is 14 amino acids. The CDR3 loop is CASSAGLPDYGYTF. The CDR3 nucleotides read TGTGCCAGCAGCGCGGGACTTCCAGACTATGGCTACACCTTC.

This clone appeared once. The CDR3: CASSYSWDRFNAEAFF. The CDR3, as DNA: TGTGCCAGCAGTTACTCTTGGGACAGGTTCAACGCTGAAGCTTTCTTT. The gene calls are TRBV6-5 and TRBJ1-1; 8 bases align to TRBD1. Germline V CDR1 and CDR2: MNHEY, SVGAGI. With 0 bases clipped from V and 6 bases from J, the junction kept 9 bases outside the gene matches. The length of the CDR3 is 16 residues.

The V call is TRBV19, the J call TRBJ2-3; no clear D gene. Germline V gives CDR1 LNHDA, CDR2 SQIVND (reference sequence). Trimming pared 6 bases from V and 0 bases from J, leaving 10 bases between. The CDR3 has 14 amino acids. CDR3 region: CASSSSTSTDTQYF. In DNA, the CDR3 is TGTGCCAGTAGCTCTTCGACAAGCACAGATACGCAGTATTTT. Full variable domain (missing parts from reference TRBV19 and TRBJ2-3): DGGITQSPKYLFRKEGQNVTLSCEQNLNHDAMYWYRQDPGQGLRLIYYSQIVNDFQKGDIAEGYSVSREKKESFPLTVTSAQKNPTAFYLCASSSSTSTDTQYFGPGTRLTVL.

The chain is built from TRBV23-1 and TRBJ2-4; D possibly corresponds to TRBD2 (7 bases). TRBV23-1 is marked as an open reading frame, function uncertain. The CDR3 is 15 residues long. V gave up 10 bases and J gave up 1 base, with 17 bases separating them. In DNA form, the CDR3 reads TGCGCCAACCCGCGGGGGCGCGAGGCCAAAAACATTCAGTACTTC. Protein: CANPRGREAKNIQYF.

The CDR3 region is CASSRGSGNEKLFF. DNA of the CDR3: TGTGCCAGCAGCCGGGGGTCAGGGAATGAAAAACTGTTTTTT. The chain joins TRBV11-2 to TRBJ1-4; the D gene is possibly TRBD1 (5 bases). Germline V lookup: CDR1 SGHAT, CDR2 FQNNGV. The CDR3 has 14 amino acids. Deletions cut 5 bases from V and 5 bases from J, with 12 bases between.

V is TRBV5-4 and J is TRBJ2-5, with a tentative D call TRBD2 (5 bases). The V gene lost 1 base and the J gene lost 0 bases, with 13 bases spanning the gap. CDR3 length: 16 residues. Germline lookup yields CDR1 SGHNT and CDR2 YYREEE (reference sequence). CDR3: CASSLRTSLYQETQYF. In DNA, the CDR3 is TGTGCCAGCAGCTTGCGGACTTCACTGTACCAAGAGACCCAGTACTTC.